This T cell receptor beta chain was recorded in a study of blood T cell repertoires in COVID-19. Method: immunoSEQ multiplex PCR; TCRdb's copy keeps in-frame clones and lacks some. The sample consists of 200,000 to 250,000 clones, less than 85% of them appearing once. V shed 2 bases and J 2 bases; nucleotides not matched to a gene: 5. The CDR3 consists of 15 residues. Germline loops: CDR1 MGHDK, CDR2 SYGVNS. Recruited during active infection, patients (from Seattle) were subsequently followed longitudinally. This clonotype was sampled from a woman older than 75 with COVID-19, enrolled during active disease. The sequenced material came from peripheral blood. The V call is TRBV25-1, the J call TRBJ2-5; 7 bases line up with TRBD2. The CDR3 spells CASSERGGGQETQYF. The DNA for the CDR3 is TGTGCCAGCAGTGAAAGGGGCGGGGGACAAGAGACCCAGTACTTC.